This TCR beta chain originates from a study of Tregs in tolerant kidney transplant recipients. About the study: Related graft donors supplied nonmyeloablative bone marrow transplants, and mixed chimerism was transient.

Study-level findings and limits: For some patients, primers changed over time, blocking nucleotide-level comparison.

Produced via immunoSEQ multiplex PCR; TCRdb's table is partial and in-frame only. The repertoire holds 95,000 to 120,000 clones, 90% seen once, with about 0.35% in the top ten. A note on this clone: Its antigen is not identified.

Trimming removed 2 bases at V and 0 bases at J, with 9 bases between. The CDR3 length is 15 residues. The germline gives CDR1 SGHRS, CDR2 YFSETQ. The sample consisted of CD4+ T cells from blood, taken before the transplant. The chain uses TRBV5-1 and TRBJ1-3; the D gene is possibly TRBD1 (6 bases). The clonotype originates from a human donor who received a combined kidney and bone marrow transplant. This CDR3 is CASSLTGTSGNTIYF. In nucleotides, the CDR3 is TGCGCCAGCAGCTTAACAGGGACCTCTGGAAACACCATATATTTT.